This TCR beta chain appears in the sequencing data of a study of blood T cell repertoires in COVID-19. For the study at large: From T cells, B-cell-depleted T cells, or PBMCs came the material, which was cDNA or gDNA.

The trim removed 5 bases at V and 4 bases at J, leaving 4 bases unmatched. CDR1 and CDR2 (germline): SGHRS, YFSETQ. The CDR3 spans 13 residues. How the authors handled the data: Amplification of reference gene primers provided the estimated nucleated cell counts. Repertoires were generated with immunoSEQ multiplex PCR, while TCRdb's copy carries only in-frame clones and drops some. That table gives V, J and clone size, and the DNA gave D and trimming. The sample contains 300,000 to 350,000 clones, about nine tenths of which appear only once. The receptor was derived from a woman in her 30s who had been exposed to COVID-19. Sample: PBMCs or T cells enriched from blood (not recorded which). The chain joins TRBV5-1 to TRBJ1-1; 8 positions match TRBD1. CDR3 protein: CASRDRAGTEAFF. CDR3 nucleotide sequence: TGCGCCAGCAGGGACAGGGCGGGCACTGAAGCTTTCTTT.